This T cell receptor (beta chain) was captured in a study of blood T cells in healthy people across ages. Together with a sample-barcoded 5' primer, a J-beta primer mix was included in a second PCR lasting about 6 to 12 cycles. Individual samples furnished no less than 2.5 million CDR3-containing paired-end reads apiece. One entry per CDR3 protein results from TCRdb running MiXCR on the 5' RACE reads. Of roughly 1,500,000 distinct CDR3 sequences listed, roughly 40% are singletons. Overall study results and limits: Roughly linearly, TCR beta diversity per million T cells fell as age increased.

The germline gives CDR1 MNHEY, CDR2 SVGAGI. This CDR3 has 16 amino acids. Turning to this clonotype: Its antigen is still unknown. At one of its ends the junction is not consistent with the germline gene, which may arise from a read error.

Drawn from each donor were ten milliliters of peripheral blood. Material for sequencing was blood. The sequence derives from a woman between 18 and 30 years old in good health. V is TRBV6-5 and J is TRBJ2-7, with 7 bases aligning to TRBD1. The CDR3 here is CAGSPTRWQGAYEQYF. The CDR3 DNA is TGTGCCGGCAGTCCCACACGTTGGCAGGGGGCCTACGAGCAGTACTTC.